This T cell receptor (beta chain) was found in a study of CD4 T cells in relation to SARS-CoV-2 and coronaviruses. Points on this clone: Its antigen is currently unknown.

TCRdb's table, derived via immunoSEQ multiplex PCR, lists solely in-frame clones and lacks some. The sample lists about 36,000 clones, 77% occurring once. This CDR3 is 13 amino acids long. Losses at the gene ends were 3 bases for V and 11 bases for J; bases not matched to a gene: 8. CDR1 is SNHLY and CDR2 is FYNNEI in the germline V gene. Specimen: memory CD4+ T cells from PBMCs, cultured in vitro. This clonotype was obtained from an adult with COVID-19. The V gene is TRBV2, the J gene TRBJ2-7; 9 positions agree with TRBD1. In nucleotides, the CDR3 is TGTGCCAGCAGTGATTGGGACAGGGTCTACGAGTACTTC. This encodes CASSDWDRVYEYF.